This TCR beta chain appears in the sequencing data of a study of T cell responses to AZD1222 COVID-19 vaccine. Comments on this clone: Its target is unknown.

In germline, CDR1 is DFQATT, CDR2 SNEGSKA (reference sequence). This CDR3 spans 14 amino acids. The V gene lost 3 bases and the J gene lost 8 bases, with 16 bases spanning the gap. Overall study findings and caveats: Donors were mostly white British, more females; clonal diversity possibly underestimated.

Generated by immunoSEQ multiplex PCR, the TCRdb table keeps only in-frame clones and is missing some. Seen here are approximately 89,000 clones, 75% to 95% observed once, and the top ten hold 11%. The sample here was peripheral blood, taken 28 days after the second AZD1222 dose. This clonotype originated in an adult who received the AZD1222 COVID-19 vaccine. V and J are TRBV20-1 and TRBJ1-4; weak D call: TRBD1 (5 bases). CDR3 protein: CSASIFQGVEKLFF. CDR3 in DNA: TGCAGTGCTAGTATTTTCCAGGGCGTAGAAAAACTGTTTTTT.